This T cell receptor beta chain was captured in a study of cytomegalovirus exposure and HLA in healthy donors. The study's findings and limits: Some segments of the V type, notably TRBV6-2 and TRBV6-3, were excluded as indistinguishable. In vitro checks showed that a few CMV-associated chains really do target CMV antigens. The later analysis indicated that the majority of CMV-associated TCR beta chains appeared HLA-restricted.

CDR1 is SGHNT and CDR2 is YYREEE in the germline V gene (reference sequence). V was pared by 4 bases and J by 8 bases, with 18 bases between. This CDR3 spans 15 amino acids. A multiplex PCR was run with 60 Vbeta primers and 13 Jbeta primers. Original processing notes: Around 12 million of about 80 million unique TCR beta chains were shared, per a later count. TCRdb's table, derived via immunoSEQ multiplex PCR, lists solely in-frame clones and lacks some. Clone size and the V and J calls come from that table; the DNA yielded D and trimming. The data contain approximately 140,000 clones, around 82% of them singletons. With regard to this clone: Antigen specificity is unknown.

What was sequenced was PBMCs. This chain links TRBV5-4 with TRBJ1-4; a weak D match, TRBD1 (6 bases). This TCR was recovered from a boy aged 5-17 years in good health and CMV-seronegative. The CDR3 DNA sequence: TGTGCCAGCAGCAATGAGGGGGGGTTTCGGGAAAAACTGTTTTTT. It is translated as CASSNEGGFREKLFF.